Listed below are T cell receptor beta chains from one sample, sequenced in a study of blood T cell repertoires in COVID-19. Sequenced by immunoSEQ multiplex PCR; TCRdb stores in-frame clones only, minus some. The sample holds about 380,000 clones, around 92% seen once. Sequenced: peripheral blood. The source of these receptors is a man in his forties with acute or convalescent COVID-19. The conserved cysteine and the conserved F or W are not part of the CDR3 here.

j_call cdr3_length v_call cdr3_aa
TRBJ2-1 14 TRBV6-5 ASSYSKLASYNEQF
TRBJ1-2 14 TRBV6-6 ASSYPPDRALYGYT
TRBJ2-5 12 TRBV6-2/TRBV6-3 ASSYRQGKETQY
TRBJ1-1 11 TRBV5-1 ASSRGGNTEAF
TRBJ2-7 9 TRBV20-1 SARDSYEQY
TRBJ1-2 9 TRBV6-5 ASTEASFLP
TRBJ2-2 15 TRBV27 ASSLHTEYANTGELF
TRBJ2-1 15 TRBV27 ASSLSAGTVTYNEQF
TRBJ1-5 13 TRBV5-8 ASSWDRGGNQPQH
TRBJ2-1 12 TRBV7-3 ASSLVAGGPYQF
TRBJ1-1 15 TRBV25-1 ASSEGAGGAAGTEAF
TRBJ2-1 12 TRBV11-2 ASSLERGWGEQF
TRBJ2-1 11 TRBV9 ASSPSVANEQF
TRBJ1-1 12 TRBV28 ASSFRLLDTEAF
TRBJ2-7 11 TRBV18 ASSPVAGGEQY
TRBJ2-1 12 TRBV7-2 ASSLAGGHNEQF
TRBJ2-2 13 TRBV5-1 ASSFSRGRTGELF
TRBJ1-1 12 TRBV7-9 ASSLTGLGAEAF
TRBJ2-7 15 TRBV5-1 ASSFGLAGGSSYEQY
TRBJ1-1 11 TRBV7-6 ASSLSGNTEAF
TRBJ2-7 15 TRBV7-9 ASSLSSGRGAGYEQY
TRBJ2-1 13 TRBV3-1/TRBV3-2 ASSQGLAGGYEQF
TRBJ1-3 13 TRBV4-3 ASSPGRGPGNTIY
TRBJ1-1 11 TRBV6-5 ASSPTAGMVAF
TRBJ2-7 13 TRBV4-2 ASSLMGSPSYEQY
TRBJ2-2 11 TRBV12-3/TRBV12-4 ASNRASTGELF
TRBJ1-4 11 TRBV7-2 ASSLGRGEKLF
TRBJ2-3 14 TRBV9 ASSVSGSSSTDTQY
TRBJ1-1 13 TRBV5-6 ASSLVAGVGTEAF
TRBJ1-1 14 TRBV18 ASSPTTGQGNTEAF
TRBJ2-1 13 TRBV24-1 ATSSAGLGSDEQF
TRBJ2-7 10 TRBV12-3/TRBV12-4 ASSAQGYEQY
TRBJ1-5 14 TRBV7-9 ASSPGTGGTNQPQH
TRBJ2-1 12 TRBV27 ASSAGDTYNEQF
TRBJ2-2 13 TRBV5-6 ASSRTGMNTGELF
TRBJ2-1 15 TRBV11-2 ASSRGLAGSFYNEQF
TRBJ1-1 10 TRBV10-3 AAEGVNTEAF
TRBJ2-3 12 TRBV19 ASKGEGWTDTQY
TRBJ2-5 12 TRBV7-3 ASRQDSAQETQY
TRBJ1-5 15 TRBV19 ASSIEPSGLRNQPQH
TRBJ2-1 16 TRBV4-1 ASSQDLPPSGSYNEQF
TRBJ2-1 11 TRBV6-4 ASSAQEYNEQF
TRBJ2-1 12 TRBV10-3 AIQAGRTYNEQF
TRBJ2-5 12 TRBV18 ASSPPQAFETQY
TRBJ2-1 14 TRBV5-1 ASSPVTSGVTNEQF
TRBJ1-2 13 TRBV16 ASSQNARNYGGYT
TRBJ2-3 18 TRBV21-1 ASSNDPPGLAGASTDTQY
TRBJ2-1 14 TRBV28 ASSPGLAGVYNEQF
TRBJ1-1 11 TRBV10-2 ASWGQFHTEAF
TRBJ1-5 12 TRBV19 ASSIGGQGQPQH